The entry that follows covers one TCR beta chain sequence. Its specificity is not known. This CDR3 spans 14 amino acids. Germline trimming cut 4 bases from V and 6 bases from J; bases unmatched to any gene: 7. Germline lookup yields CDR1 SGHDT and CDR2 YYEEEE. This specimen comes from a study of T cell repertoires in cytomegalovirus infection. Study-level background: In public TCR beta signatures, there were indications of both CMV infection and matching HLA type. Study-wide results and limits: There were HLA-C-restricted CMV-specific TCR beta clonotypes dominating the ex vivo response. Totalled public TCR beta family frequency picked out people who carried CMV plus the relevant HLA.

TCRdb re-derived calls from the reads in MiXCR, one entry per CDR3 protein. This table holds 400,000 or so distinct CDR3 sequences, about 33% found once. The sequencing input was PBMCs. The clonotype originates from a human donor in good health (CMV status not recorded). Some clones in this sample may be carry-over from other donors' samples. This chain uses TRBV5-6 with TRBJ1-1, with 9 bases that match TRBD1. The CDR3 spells CASSLGTGKAEAFF. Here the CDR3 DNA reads TGTGCCAGCAGCCTCGGGACAGGGAAGGCTGAAGCTTTCTTT.